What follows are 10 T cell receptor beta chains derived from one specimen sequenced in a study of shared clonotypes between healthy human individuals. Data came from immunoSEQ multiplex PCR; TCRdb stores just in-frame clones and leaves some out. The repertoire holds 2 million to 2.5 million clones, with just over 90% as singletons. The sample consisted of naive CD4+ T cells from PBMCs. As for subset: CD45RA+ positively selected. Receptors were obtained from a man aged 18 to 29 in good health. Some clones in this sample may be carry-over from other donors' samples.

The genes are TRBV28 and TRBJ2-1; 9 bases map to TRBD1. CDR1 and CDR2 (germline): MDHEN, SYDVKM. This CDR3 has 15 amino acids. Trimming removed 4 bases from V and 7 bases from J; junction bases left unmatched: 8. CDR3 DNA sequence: TGTGCCAGCAGTTCACAGGGGGCCCTAGGGAATGAGCAGTTCTTC. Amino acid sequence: CASSSQGALGNEQFF. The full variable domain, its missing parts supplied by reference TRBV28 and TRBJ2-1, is DVKVTQSSRYLVKRTGEKVFLECVQDMDHENMFWYRQDPGLGLRLIYFSYDVKMKEKGDIPEGYSVSREKKERFSLILESASTNQTSMYLCASSSQGALGNEQFFGPGTRLTVL.

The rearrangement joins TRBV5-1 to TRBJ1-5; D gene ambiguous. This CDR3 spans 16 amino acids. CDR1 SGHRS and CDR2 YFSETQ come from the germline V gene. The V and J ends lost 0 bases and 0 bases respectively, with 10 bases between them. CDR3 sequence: CASSLGAANSNQPQHF. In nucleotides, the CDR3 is TGCGCCAGCAGCTTGGGGGCAGCAAATAGCAATCAGCCCCAGCATTTT. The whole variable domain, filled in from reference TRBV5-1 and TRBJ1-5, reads KAGVTQTPRYLIKTRGQQVTLSCSPISGHRSVSWYQQTPGQGLQFLFEYFSETQRNKGNFPGRFSGRQFSNSRSEMNVSTLELGDSALYLCASSLGAANSNQPQHFGDGTRLSIL.

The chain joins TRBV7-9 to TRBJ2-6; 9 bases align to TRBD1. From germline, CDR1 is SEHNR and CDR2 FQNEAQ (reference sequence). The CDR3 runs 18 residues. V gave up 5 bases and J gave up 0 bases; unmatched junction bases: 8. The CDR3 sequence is CASSVTGGGGSGANVLTF. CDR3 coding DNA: TGTGCCAGCAGCGTTACAGGGGGCGGGGGCTCTGGGGCCAACGTCCTGACTTTC.

DNA for the CDR3: TGTGCCAGCAGTTTATCCACCTACTATTCACCCCTCCACTTT. Translating it yields CASSLSTYYSPLHF. V is TRBV27 and J is TRBJ1-6; D unresolved. The germline CDR1 and CDR2 sequences are MNHEY and SMNVEV (reference sequence). The CDR3 runs to 14 residues. The V gene lost 0 bases and the J gene lost 8 bases, with 8 bases spanning the gap.

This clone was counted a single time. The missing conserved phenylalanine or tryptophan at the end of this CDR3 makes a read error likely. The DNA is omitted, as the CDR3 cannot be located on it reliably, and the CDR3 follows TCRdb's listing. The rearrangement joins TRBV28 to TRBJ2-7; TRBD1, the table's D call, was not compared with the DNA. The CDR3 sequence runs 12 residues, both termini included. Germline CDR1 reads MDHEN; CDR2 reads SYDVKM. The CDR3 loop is CASSFGRGSPSY.

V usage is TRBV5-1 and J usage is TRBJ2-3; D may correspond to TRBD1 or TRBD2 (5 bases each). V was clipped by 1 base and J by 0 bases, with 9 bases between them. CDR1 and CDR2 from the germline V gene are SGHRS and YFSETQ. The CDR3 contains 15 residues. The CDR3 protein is CASSLRRDSTDTQYF. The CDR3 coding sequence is TGCGCCAGCAGCTTGAGACGGGACAGCACAGATACGCAGTATTTT.

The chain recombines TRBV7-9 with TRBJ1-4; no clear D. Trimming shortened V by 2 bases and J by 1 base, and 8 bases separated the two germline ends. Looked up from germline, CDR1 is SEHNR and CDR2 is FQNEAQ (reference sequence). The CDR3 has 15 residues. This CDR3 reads CASSLLDGTNEKLFF. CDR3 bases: TGTGCCAGCAGCTTATTGGACGGAACTAATGAAAAACTGTTTTTT.

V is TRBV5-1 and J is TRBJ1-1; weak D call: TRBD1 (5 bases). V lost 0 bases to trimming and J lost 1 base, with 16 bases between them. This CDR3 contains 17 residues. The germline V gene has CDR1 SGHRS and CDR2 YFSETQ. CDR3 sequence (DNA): TGCGCCAGCAGCTTGGTGAAGGTGGACAATGGGAACACTGAAGCTTTCTTT. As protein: CASSLVKVDNGNTEAFF.

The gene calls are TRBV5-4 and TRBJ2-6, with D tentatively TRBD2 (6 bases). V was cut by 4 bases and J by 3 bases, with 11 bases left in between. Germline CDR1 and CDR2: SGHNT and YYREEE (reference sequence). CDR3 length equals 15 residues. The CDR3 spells CASSPGTVGANVLTF. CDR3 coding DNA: TGTGCCAGCAGCCCGGGGACTGTTGGGGCCAACGTCCTGACTTTC.

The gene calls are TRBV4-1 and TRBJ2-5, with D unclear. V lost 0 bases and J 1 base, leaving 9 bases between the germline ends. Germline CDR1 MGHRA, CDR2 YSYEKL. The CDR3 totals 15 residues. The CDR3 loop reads CASSQDSRPQETQYF. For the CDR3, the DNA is TGCGCCAGCAGCCAAGACAGCCGACCCCAAGAGACCCAGTACTTC.